This is a list of T cell receptor beta chains from one sample in a study of control samples from healthy donors and cancer patients. This table comes from immunoSEQ multiplex PCR, and its TCRdb copy is limited to in-frame clones, with some not included. Of roughly 120,000 clones listed, over 90% are singletons. Sequencing was carried out using blood. All receptors derive from a man between 25 and 39 years old in good health. Each CDR3 is given with its conserved first and last residue. D genes are given only for firm matches. Clone size is not always given. Where it is, it says once, few, many or a class for expanded clones.

TRBD2	TRBJ2-3	TRBV6-2/TRBV6-3	NA	TGTGCCAGCAGCTTGGGCGCGGGGGGGCCGGGCACAGATACGCCCTATTTT	CASSLGAGGPGTDTPYF
TRBD1	TRBJ2-4	TRBV5-6	NA	TGTGCCAGCAGCAGTGGACAGGGGGCTATTATGGGCATTCAGTACTTC	CASSSGQGAIMGIQYF
TRBD1	TRBJ1-1	TRBV11-2	once	TGTGCCAGCAGCGCGACAGGGGGAGGAACTGAAGCTTTCTTT	CASSATGGGTEAFF
NA	TRBJ1-2	TRBV7-2	NA	TGTGCCAGCAGCTTAGAGCGCCCGGGACCCGCTAGGTATGGCTACACCTTC	CASSLERPGPARYGYTF
NA	TRBJ1-6	TRBV29-1	NA	TGCAGCGTTGAAGATCAGTCGGATTCACCCCTCCACTTT	CSVEDQSDSPLHF
TRBD1	TRBJ2-5	TRBV24-1	NA	TGTGCCACCAGTGCCCCATCCGGACAGGCAGAGACCCAGTACTTC	CATSAPSGQAETQYF
NA	TRBJ1-5	TRBV12-5	NA	TGTGCTAGTGGTTTAGCCTTAGGGGTTACCCAGCATTTT	CASGLALGVTQHF
NA	TRBJ1-2	TRBV5-1	NA	TGCGCCAGCAGCTTGGAAGGCTTAAGTGGCTACACCTTC	CASSLEGLSGYTF
NA	TRBJ1-2	TRBV9	NA	TGTGCCAGCAGCGTACCCCCCCTCGCCTTC	CASSVPPLAF
NA	TRBJ2-1	TRBV19	NA	TGTGCCATCCGGGCCTTGAACAATGAGCAGTTCTTC	CAIRALNNEQFF
TRBD1	TRBJ2-7	TRBV28	NA	TGTGCCATCCGCCCGCCAGCCGGGACAGGGGGATACGAGCAGTACTTC	CAIRPPAGTGGYEQYF
TRBD1	TRBJ1-2	TRBV6-5	NA	TGTGCCAGCAGACAAAGGACAGGAGGTTATGGCTACACCTTC	CASRQRTGGYGYTF
NA	TRBJ2-3	TRBV30	NA	TGTGCCTGGAGTGTACCCTCCACTAGCACAGATACGCAGTATTTT	CAWSVPSTSTDTQYF
NA	TRBJ1-6	TRBV19	once	TGTGCCAGCCGAGGTCCCCGCGCAGGGGTATCCTATAATTCACCCCTCCACTTT	CASRGPRAGVSYNSPLHF
TRBD1	TRBJ1-5	TRBV5-5	NA	TGTGCCAGCAGCTTGGGACAGGGGAGCAATCAGCCCCAGCATTTT	CASSLGQGSNQPQHF
NA	TRBJ1-4	TRBV5-6	NA	TGTGCCAGCAGCTTTTTCGGGGAACGAGAAAAACTGTTTTTT	CASSFFGEREKLFF
NA	TRBJ2-1	TRBV24-1	NA	TGTGCCACCAGTAAATTCGGAAAGGGCCAGGGGAATGAGCAGTTCTTC	CATSKFGKGQGNEQFF
TRBD2	TRBJ2-7	TRBV7-9	NA	TGTGCCAGCAGCTTTGCGGGGGAGACCTACGAGCAGTACTTC	CASSFAGETYEQYF
NA	TRBJ2-7	TRBV27	once	TGTGCCAGCAGTTTGGGAGGATTCGATGAGCAGTACTTC	CASSLGGFDEQYF
TRBD1	TRBJ1-5	TRBV7-2	NA	TGTGCCAGCCGGGGGACAGGCACCAATCAGCCCCAGCATTTT	CASRGTGTNQPQHF
NA	TRBJ2-2	TRBV4-2	NA	TGTGCCAGCAGCCAAGCAGGGGCCTCGAACACCGGGGAGCTGTTTTTT	CASSQAGASNTGELFF
NA	TRBJ1-4	TRBV2	NA	TGTGCCAGCAAGGGTGACGTGGGAGGAGGAAAACTGTTTTTT	CASKGDVGGGKLFF
NA	TRBJ2-2	TRBV19	NA	TGTGCCAGTAGTATAAGGTATCGCACCGGGGAGCTGTTTTTT	CASSIRYRTGELFF
TRBD1	TRBJ1-4	TRBV19	NA	TGTGCCAGTAGTAAGAAAGCCGGGACAGGAACCACCGTGGCTACTAATGAAAAACTGTTTTTT	CASSKKAGTGTTVATNEKLFF
TRBD2	TRBJ2-2	TRBV5-1	once	TGCGCCAGCAGCCTGCGAGATGCGGGGGGGCAAACCGGGGAGCTGTTTTTT	CASSLRDAGGQTGELFF
TRBD1	TRBJ2-6	TRBV4-2	NA	TGTGCCAGCACTCCCCGGACAGGGGGTGCTGGGGCCAACGTCCTGACTTTC	CASTPRTGGAGANVLTF
NA	TRBJ1-3	TRBV6-5	NA	TGTGCCAGCAGTTACGGGGGCACGGTTGGAAACACCATATATTTT	CASSYGGTVGNTIYF
NA	TRBJ1-1	TRBV7-2	NA	TGTGCCAGCAGCTTATGGAACGGACAAATCACTGAAGCTTTCTTT	CASSLWNGQITEAFF
NA	TRBJ2-5	TRBV7-9	NA	TGTGCCAGCAGTACCTCGGACAGTGCCACCCAAGAGACCCAGTACTTC	CASSTSDSATQETQYF
NA	TRBJ1-6	TRBV16	NA	TGTGCCAGCAGCCCCAACAAAGTCGGGGGTAATTCACCCCTCCACTTT	CASSPNKVGGNSPLHF
NA	TRBJ1-1	TRBV7-9	once	TGTGCCAGCAGCTTACGGTTAGAGGGTCCCACTGAAGCTTTCTTT	CASSLRLEGPTEAFF
TRBD2	TRBJ2-1	TRBV5-1	NA	TGCGCCAGCAGCTTGGTTCGGGACAGATCCCTAGCGGGGGCCCTTTCCCAGTTCTTC	CASSLVRDRSLAGALSQFF
NA	TRBJ1-2	TRBV6-5	NA	TGTGCCAGCAGTAGGGGACTCTATGGCTACACCTTC	CASSRGLYGYTF
NA	TRBJ1-1	TRBV7-3	NA	TGTGCCAGCAGCCCCTCTTGGGGAACTGAAGCTTTCTTT	CASSPSWGTEAFF
NA	TRBJ1-2	TRBV5-1	once	TGCGCCAGCAGCTTGGTCTCAGGGAACAACTATGGCTACACCTTC	CASSLVSGNNYGYTF
NA	TRBJ1-2	TRBV9	NA	TGTGCCAGCAGCGTAGGGGGGGCGGGCAGGGGCCCTTCGCCTGGCTACACCTTC	CASSVGGAGRGPSPGYTF
NA	TRBJ1-1	TRBV12-3/TRBV12-4	NA	TGTGCCAGCACAATAGGAACTGGAGCTTTCTTT	CASTIGTGAFF
TRBD1	TRBJ1-5	TRBV27	NA	TGTGCCAGCAGTTCGGGGACAGGCTCCTTCTACAATCAGCCCCAGCATTTT	CASSSGTGSFYNQPQHF
NA	TRBJ2-3	TRBV11-2	NA	TGTGCCAGCAGCTTAGATTGGGCTGACACAGATACGCAGTATTTT	CASSLDWADTDTQYF
NA	TRBJ2-6	TRBV9	NA	TGTGCCAGCAGCGTAGGCCCCTCTGGGGCCAACGTCCTGACTTTC	CASSVGPSGANVLTF
NA	TRBJ2-5	TRBV19	NA	TGTGCCAGTAGTTCCCAACAGGGACCGTCCCAAGAGACCCAGTACTTC	CASSSQQGPSQETQYF
NA	TRBJ2-4	TRBV12-3/TRBV12-4	once	TGTGCCAGCAGTTTTCTTCCGGAAGACATTCAGTACTTC	CASSFLPEDIQYF
NA	TRBJ1-3	TRBV18	NA	TGTGCCAGCTCAGCCACGGCGGATGGAAACACCATATATTTT	CASSATADGNTIYF
NA	TRBJ2-7	TRBV5-4	NA	TGTGCCAGCAGCTTGGGGTTCGGGGACGAGCAGTACTTC	CASSLGFGDEQYF